This T cell receptor (beta chain) was documented in a study of shared clonotypes between healthy human individuals. Study results and limitations: Depth of sequencing was expected to influence donor clonotype sharing.

CD45RA-negative memory and CD45RA+ naive subsets were split from the CD4+ cells. The CDR3 loop spans 14 amino acids. V lost 6 bases to trimming and J lost 6 bases, with 18 bases between them. CDR1 is MNHEY and CDR2 is SVGAGI in the germline V gene. Sorted-subset replicate PCRs used 150 to 250 ng of genomic DNA. This amount corresponded to tens of thousands of T cell genomes. Assay used: immunoSEQ multiplex PCR; TCRdb lists only in-frame clones, some missing. This sample has roughly 2.4 million clones; approximately 96% occur once, and the top ten carry 0.1% to 0.15%. Remarks on this clone: What it binds is not known.

This rearrangement joins TRBV6-5 to TRBJ2-7; unclear D gene. The receptor's source is a man in his late teens or twenties in good health. Material for sequencing was naive CD4+ T cells sorted from blood. Noted subset: CD45RA+ positively selected. CDR3 residues: CASSLTPALTEQYF. For the CDR3, the DNA is TGTGCCAGCAGCCTTACCCCGGCCCTAACCGAGCAGTACTTC.